Described below is a single T cell receptor (beta chain) sequence and its context. Its specific antigen is unknown. Base quality data are lacking; no much larger clone is found one base away. This sample is part of a study of cytomegalovirus exposure and HLA in healthy donors (dated 2017 in TCRdb). For the study in its entirety: A later analysis indicated that the 130 or so validation repertoires were generated on the platform also employed for the 650 to 850 repertoires of the first cohort. The study aimed to test whether cataloging public T cell receptors could reveal signatures of past pathogen exposure. A separate validation cohort of over a hundred different subjects was used in addition to the approximately 700-subject first cohort. To predict cytomegalovirus infection status, the study brought together high-throughput TCR immunosequencing, statistical association of individual TCRs with disease status, and machine learning. Paper-wide results and their limitations: Three of the identified cytomegalovirus-associated TCR beta chains were confirmed in vitro to be specific for cytomegalovirus antigens. A later analysis found that TCRs clustered in the first cohort also tended to co-occur in the 95 to 150 validation repertoires, with about 94% of cluster scores above 0. The study listed 170 or so TCR beta chains as associated with cytomegalovirus. It was suggested by the authors that the approach could potentially be generalized to other disease states and immunological phenotypes. The classifier was reported to diagnose cytomegalovirus status with high specificity and sensitivity in both the original and validation cohorts. Most TCR sequences were observed very rarely across donors, whereas some public TCRs were present in many individuals. The validation cohort had no HLA typing available for a later analysis, so co-occurrence within that cohort was assessed over all 120 or so repertoires.

The donors were included in the validation cohort of over a hundred subjects, a group kept apart from the roughly 700-subject first cohort. CDR1 is given as SEHNR and CDR2 as FQNEAQ, both from the germline V gene (reference sequence). The CDR3, cysteine through phenylalanine, is 18 amino acids long. Only the CDR3 part of the read is kept: 54 bases, read in frame from the first base. V trim: 1 base; J trim: 1 base; unmatched bases: 9. Library construction relied on the immunoSEQ multiplex PCR assay. Per the source publication's procedure: A statistical classification framework was developed to diagnose cytomegalovirus status using the catalog of TCR beta chain sequences. TCRdb took this table from immuneACCESS and kept in-frame rearrangements with V and J called. Such tables lack part of the clones; where checked against another copy, unresolved V genes explain under half of the gap, and the rest is unexplained. D and trimming come from the DNA, and the V and J calls and clone size come from that table. Recorded for this sample are 180,000 or so clones; roughly 86% of them occurred a single time. Of the sample, 7.2% is held by the ten largest clones.

The origin of this receptor is a man aged 30 to 39 in good health and CMV-seropositive. The chain employs TRBV7-9 and TRBJ2-2; 7 of the junction bases match TRBD1. Sequencing was performed on PBMCs. DNA sequence: TGTGCCAGCAGCTTAGTCGATACGGGACAGAAGAACACCGGGGAGCTGTTTTTT. Its coded protein is CASSLVDTGQKNTGELFF.